These 24 T cell receptor beta chains originate from one sample sequenced in a study of cytomegalovirus exposure and HLA in healthy donors. Researchers ran the PCR with 60 Vbeta and 13 Jbeta primers. The method was immunoSEQ multiplex PCR; TCRdb's version includes in-frame clones alone and lacks a portion of them. This table has about 230,000 clones, around 85% appearing once. Input material: PBMCs. The receptors come from a human donor in good health.

The chain joins TRBV10-3 to TRBJ1-2; a possible D gene is TRBD1 (6 bases). In germline, CDR1 is ENHRY, CDR2 SYGVKD. Trimming pared 3 bases from V and 1 base from J, leaving 12 bases between. The CDR3 totals 15 residues. The CDR3 nucleotides are TGTGCCATCAGTGATCCAGGGGTCGATAACTATGGCTACACCTTC. Amino acids: CAISDPGVDNYGYTF.

The chain joins TRBV6-4 to TRBJ2-1, with D possibly matching TRBD1 (5 bases). CDR3 length: 15 amino acids. Trimming removed 6 bases at V and 2 bases at J, with 14 bases between. Germline lookup yields CDR1 MRHNA and CDR2 SNTAGT. The DNA of the CDR3 is TGTGCCAGCAGCCTACGGAAGGGGCCCTACAATGAGCAGTTCTTC. Protein: CASSLRKGPYNEQFF.

The CDR3 here is CASSARQVARSEQFF. In DNA form, the CDR3 reads TGTGCCAGCAGCGCCAGACAGGTCGCTCGGTCGGAGCAGTTCTTC. The chain uses TRBV6-4 and TRBJ2-1; D may be TRBD1 (6 bases). Looked up from germline, CDR1 is MRHNA and CDR2 is SNTAGT. V was shortened by 6 bases and J by 10 bases, with 22 bases between the two germline ends. The CDR3 is 15 residues long.

The rearrangement links TRBV19 to TRBJ2-7; D possibly corresponds to TRBD1 (6 bases). CDR1 LNHDA and CDR2 SQIVND come from the germline V gene (reference sequence). V was shortened by 2 bases and J by 2 bases, with 10 bases between the two germline ends. CDR3 length equals 14 residues. This chain's CDR3 is CASSITGSTYEQYF. Here the CDR3 DNA reads TGTGCCAGTAGTATAACAGGGAGCACCTACGAGCAGTACTTC.

The chain uses TRBV7-9 and TRBJ2-7, with TRBD1 matching over 10 bases. The CDR3 runs 15 residues. Germline CDR1 SEHNR, CDR2 FQNEAQ (reference sequence). V shed 4 bases, J shed 2 bases, and the junction held 5 bases outside the gene matches. CDR3 bases: TGTGCCAGCAGCTCGGACAGGGGGTTCGCCTACGAGCAGTACTTC. Its protein is CASSSDRGFAYEQYF.

The J gene is TRBJ1-6, the V gene TRBV7-9, with 8 bases identical to TRBD1. This CDR3 region has 15 residues. Looked up from germline, CDR1 is SEHNR and CDR2 is FQNEAQ (reference sequence). V lost 4 bases, J lost 9 bases, and 8 bases stayed unmatched. The CDR3 nucleotides are TGTGCCAGCAGCTCAGGACAGGGAGGGGGTTCACCCCTCCACTTT. Protein: CASSSGQGGGSPLHF.

The chain recombines TRBV7-8 with TRBJ2-7; 9 bases fit TRBD1. V lost 3 bases to trimming and J lost 4 bases; unmatched junction nucleotides: 7. Germline lookup yields CDR1 SGHVS and CDR2 FQNEAQ. This CDR3 comprises 15 residues. The CDR3 spells CASSLRTGDSYEQYF. The CDR3 DNA sequence: TGTGCCAGCAGCTTGAGGACAGGGGATTCTTACGAGCAGTACTTC.

The CDR3 loop reads CASSTQRHYGYTF. In DNA, the CDR3 is TGTGCCAGCAGTACACAGAGACACTATGGCTACACCTTC. The genes are TRBV6-5 and TRBJ1-2, with unresolved D. Germline loops: CDR1 MNHEY, CDR2 SVGAGI. This CDR3 has 13 residues. Trimming took off 5 bases at V and 3 bases at J, with 10 bases between the two ends.

The V and J genes are TRBV4-2 and TRBJ2-5; 7 bases map to TRBD2. V shed 4 bases and J 4 bases; nucleotides not matched to a gene: 12. Germline V gene data show CDR1 as LGHNA and CDR2 as YNFKEQ. The length of the CDR3 is 16 residues. The CDR3 spells CASSLYRGGSIETQYF. The DNA for the CDR3 is TGTGCCAGCAGCCTGTATCGAGGCGGGAGCATAGAGACCCAGTACTTC.

J is TRBJ2-2 and V is TRBV25-1; maybe TRBD2 (8 bases). V gave up 8 bases and J gave up 1 base, with 14 bases separating them. CDR3 length: 15 amino acids. CDR1 and CDR2 from the germline V gene are MGHDK and SYGVNS. The CDR3 loop is CASREGAQNTGELFF. The CDR3 coding sequence is TGTGCCAGCCGGGAGGGGGCACAGAACACCGGGGAGCTGTTTTTT.

The rearrangement joins TRBV11-3 to TRBJ2-7; TRBD1 matches at 9 bases. Germline V gene data show CDR1 as SGHNT and CDR2 as YENEEA. The trim removed 8 bases at V and 2 bases at J, leaving 7 bases unmatched. There are 14 residues in the CDR3. CDR3 sequence reads: CASAYGTGPYEQYF. CDR3 sequence (DNA): TGTGCCAGCGCCTACGGGACAGGGCCCTACGAGCAGTACTTC.

This chain joins TRBV4-1 and TRBJ1-2; 9 nucleotides align to TRBD1. Germline V CDR1 and CDR2: MGHRA, YSYEKL. The CDR3 totals 15 residues. V trimming: 1 base; J trimming: 6 bases; junction bases outside the gene matches: 6. Here the CDR3 reads CASSQAGQGRDGYTF. The CDR3 DNA sequence: TGCGCCAGCAGCCAAGCGGGACAGGGCAGGGATGGCTACACCTTC.

The chain recombines TRBV7-6 with TRBJ1-3; D possibly corresponds to TRBD1 (5 bases). V lost 1 base and J lost 2, with 15 bases in between. The germline CDR1 and CDR2 sequences are SGHVS and FNYEAQ. The CDR3 totals 17 residues. CDR3 in DNA: TGTGCCAGCAGCTTAGGCCCGGTCAGGGTAACTGGAAACACCATATATTTT. Protein sequence: CASSLGPVRVTGNTIYF.

The V call is TRBV6-5, the J call TRBJ2-7, with 10 bases aligning to TRBD2. The germline V gene encodes CDR1 MNHEY and CDR2 SVGAGI. This CDR3 is built from 15 residues. Germline trimming cut 6 bases from V and 4 bases from J; bases unmatched to any gene: 9. CDR3 region: CASRGLAARGYEQYF. In DNA form, the CDR3 reads TGTGCCAGCAGAGGACTAGCGGCACGGGGATACGAGCAGTACTTC.

The sample holds one count of this clone. The CDR3: CASLGVAGAGAGELFF. The CDR3 bases are TGCGCCAGCCTCGGGGTAGCGGGAGCCGGAGCCGGGGAGCTGTTTTTT. The chain is built from TRBV5-1 and TRBJ2-2, with TRBD2 matching 9 bases. The V and J ends lost 7 bases and 6 bases, in that order; junction bases with no gene match: 13. Germline V gene sequence: CDR1 SGHRS, CDR2 YFSETQ. This CDR3 has 16 residues. Complete variable domain (other parts from reference TRBV5-1 and TRBJ2-2): KAGVTQTPRYLIKTRGQQVTLSCSPISGHRSVSWYQQTPGQGLQFLFEYFSETQRNKGNFPGRFSGRQFSNSRSEMNVSTLELGDSALYLCASLGVAGAGAGELFFGEGSRLTVL.

This clone has ten or more counts. V gene TRBV6-5 combines with J gene TRBJ2-7; TRBD2 matches 11 bases. This CDR3 is 15 amino acids long. Germline lookup yields CDR1 MNHEY and CDR2 SVGAGI. Trimming removed 6 bases from V and 2 bases from J; junction bases left unmatched: 6. The CDR3 loop is CASSPTSGATYEQYF. As DNA, the CDR3 is TGTGCCAGCAGCCCGACTAGCGGGGCAACCTACGAGCAGTACTTC.

V gene TRBV19 combines with J gene TRBJ2-7; 9 bases line up with TRBD1. This CDR3 comprises 14 residues. CDR1 and CDR2 from the germline V gene are LNHDA and SQIVND (reference sequence). V was pared by 7 bases and J by 3 bases, with 7 bases of the junction left unmatched. The CDR3 coding sequence is TGTGCCAGTAAGGAGACAGGGGGTCGCTACGAGCAGTACTTC. Protein: CASKETGGRYEQYF.

The rearrangement links TRBV5-4 to TRBJ2-7, with TRBD1 matching over 8 bases. V shed 6 bases and J 5 bases; nucleotides not matched to a gene: 10. This CDR3 is built from 14 residues. Germline CDR1 reads SGHNT; CDR2 reads YYREEE (reference sequence). This CDR3 reads CASTFGQGMDEQYF. CDR3 DNA sequence: TGTGCCAGCACCTTCGGACAGGGTATGGACGAGCAGTACTTC.

V is TRBV2 and J is TRBJ1-4, with D perhaps TRBD1 (6 bases). CDR1 SNHLY and CDR2 FYNNEI come from the germline V gene. Between the trimmed V and J ends, which lost 6 bases and 7 bases, there was a span of 18 bases. The CDR3 length is 15 residues. The CDR3 sequence is CASRNRDTQTEKLFF. The CDR3 bases are TGTGCCAGCAGGAACCGGGACACTCAAACTGAAAAACTGTTTTTT.

The chain is built from TRBV5-1 and TRBJ1-2; TRBD1 matches 10 bases. Trimming removed 7 bases from V and 8 bases from J; junction bases left unmatched: 17. Per germline, CDR1 SGHRS and CDR2 YFSETQ. The CDR3 is 16 residues long. The CDR3 protein is CASGPIFDRGRQGYTF. The CDR3 DNA reads TGCGCCAGCGGCCCTATATTCGACAGGGGGCGACAGGGCTACACCTTC. Full variable domain (missing parts from reference TRBV5-1 and TRBJ1-2): KAGVTQTPRYLIKTRGQQVTLSCSPISGHRSVSWYQQTPGQGLQFLFEYFSETQRNKGNFPGRFSGRQFSNSRSEMNVSTLELGDSALYLCASGPIFDRGRQGYTFGSGTRLTVV.

A single count supports this clone. The chain combines TRBV4-1 with TRBJ2-3; TRBD2 is a possible D gene (7 bases). Germline-derived CDR1 and CDR2 are MGHRA and YSYEKL. The CDR3 runs 16 residues. V was cut by 1 base and J by 4 bases, with 15 bases left in between. In DNA form, the CDR3 reads TGCGCCAGCAGCCAAGGGTGGGGAGGGGGACCAGATACGCAGTATTTT. Its protein is CASSQGWGGGPDTQYF.

The V call is TRBV15, the J call TRBJ1-3; no clear D. There are 15 residues in the CDR3. In germline, CDR1 is LNHNV, CDR2 YYDKDF (reference sequence). Trimming took 9 bases from V and 0 from J, leaving 15 bases between them. This chain's CDR3 is CATSPGISSGNTIYF. DNA of the CDR3: TGTGCCACTTCTCCAGGAATTTCCTCTGGAAACACCATATATTTT. Full variable domain (missing parts from reference TRBV15 and TRBJ1-3): DAMVIQNPRYQVTQFGKPVTLSCSQTLNHNVMYWYQQKSSQAPKLLFHYYDKDFNNEADTPDNFQSRRPNTSFCFLDIRSPGLGDTAMYLCATSPGISSGNTIYFGEGSWLTVV.

The rearrangement links TRBV6-5 to TRBJ2-1; D might be TRBD2 (5 bases). Trimming pared 6 bases from V and 9 bases from J, leaving 12 bases between. Germline lookup yields CDR1 MNHEY and CDR2 SVGAGI. This CDR3 contains 12 residues. Here the CDR3 DNA reads TGTGCCAGCAGCCTCCAACGGGGTGAGCAGTTCTTC. This translates into CASSLQRGEQFF.

The V call is TRBV29-1, the J call TRBJ1-1; D is perhaps TRBD1 (6 bases). The V end was cut by 7 bases, the J end by 6 bases, with 18 bases between. Germline-derived CDR1 and CDR2 are SQVTM and ANQGSEA. This CDR3 comprises 13 residues. The CDR3 here is CSADPTGFAEAFF. In DNA, the CDR3 is TGCAGCGCTGACCCAACAGGGTTCGCTGAAGCTTTCTTT.